This T cell receptor (beta chain) was identified in a study of T-cell reconstitution after alpha-beta-depleted transplantation in children. Researchers prepared the TCRbeta library using unique molecular identifiers, the study reports. TCRdb recomputed calls from the PCR reads with MiXCR, one row per CDR3 protein. Here the sample spans roughly 300,000 distinct CDR3 sequences, 9.9% being singletons. Sequenced here: PBMCs from the stem cell graft donor, sampled from the stem cell graft. The receptor was isolated from a human donor who donated a stem cell graft to a child with SCID.

The CDR3 protein is CASRESGTATYEQYF. CDR3 nucleotides: TGTGCCAGCAGGGAATCCGGGACGGCTACCTACGAGCAGTACTTC. This chain joins TRBV6-1 and TRBJ2-7, with D perhaps being TRBD1 or TRBD2 (5 bases each). The germline V gene encodes CDR1 MNHNS and CDR2 SASEGT. The CDR3 spans 15 residues. Trimming shortened V by 6 bases and J by 2 bases, and 17 bases separated the two germline ends.